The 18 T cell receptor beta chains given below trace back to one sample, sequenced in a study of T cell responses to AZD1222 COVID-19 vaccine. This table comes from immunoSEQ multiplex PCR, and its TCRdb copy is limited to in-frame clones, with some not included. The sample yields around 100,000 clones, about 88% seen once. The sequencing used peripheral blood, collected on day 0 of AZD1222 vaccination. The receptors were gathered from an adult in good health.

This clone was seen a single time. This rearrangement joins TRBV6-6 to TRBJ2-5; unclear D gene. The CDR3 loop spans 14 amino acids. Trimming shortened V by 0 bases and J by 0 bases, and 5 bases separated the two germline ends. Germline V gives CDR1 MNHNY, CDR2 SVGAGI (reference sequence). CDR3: CASSYSLYQETQYF. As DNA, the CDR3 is TGTGCCAGCAGTTACTCCCTGTACCAAGAGACCCAGTACTTC.

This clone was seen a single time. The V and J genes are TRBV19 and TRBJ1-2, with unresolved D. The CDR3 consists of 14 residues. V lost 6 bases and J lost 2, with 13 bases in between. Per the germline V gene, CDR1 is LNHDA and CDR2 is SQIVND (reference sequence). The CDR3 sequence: CASSGLVLNYGYTF. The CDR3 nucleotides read TGTGCCAGTAGCGGGCTAGTCTTAAACTATGGCTACACCTTC.

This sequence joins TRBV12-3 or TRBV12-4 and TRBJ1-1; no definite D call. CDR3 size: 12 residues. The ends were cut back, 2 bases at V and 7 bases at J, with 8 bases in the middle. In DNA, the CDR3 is TGTGCCAGCAGTTTAAGTAGAGATGAAGCTTTCTTT. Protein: CASSLSRDEAFF.

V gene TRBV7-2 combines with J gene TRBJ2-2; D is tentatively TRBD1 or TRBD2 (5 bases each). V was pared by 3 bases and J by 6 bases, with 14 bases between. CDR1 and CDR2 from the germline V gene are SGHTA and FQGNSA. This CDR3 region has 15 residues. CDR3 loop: CASSLVTMGAGELFF. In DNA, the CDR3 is TGTGCCAGCAGCTTGGTTACGATGGGGGCCGGGGAGCTGTTTTTT.

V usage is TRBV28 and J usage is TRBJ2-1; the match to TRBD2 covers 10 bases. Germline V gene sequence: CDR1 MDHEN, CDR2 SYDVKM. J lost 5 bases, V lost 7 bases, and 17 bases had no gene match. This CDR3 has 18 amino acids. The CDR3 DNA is TGTGCCAGCACAGGGGGCATTAAAGGAACTAGCGGGAACAATGAGCAGTTCTTC. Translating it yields CASTGGIKGTSGNNEQFF.

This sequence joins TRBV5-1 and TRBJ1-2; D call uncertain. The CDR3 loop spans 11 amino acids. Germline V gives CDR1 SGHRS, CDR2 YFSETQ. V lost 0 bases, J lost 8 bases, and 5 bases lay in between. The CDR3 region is CASSLEGGYTF. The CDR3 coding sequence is TGCGCCAGCAGCTTGGAAGGGGGCTACACCTTC.

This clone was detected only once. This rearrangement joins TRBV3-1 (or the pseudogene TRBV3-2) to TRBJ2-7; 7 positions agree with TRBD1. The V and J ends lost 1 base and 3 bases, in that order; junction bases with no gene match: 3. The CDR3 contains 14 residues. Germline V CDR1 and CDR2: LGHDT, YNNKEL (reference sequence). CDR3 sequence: CASSQGAGGYEQYF. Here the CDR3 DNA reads TGTGCCAGCAGCCAAGGGGCAGGGGGCTACGAGCAGTACTTC.

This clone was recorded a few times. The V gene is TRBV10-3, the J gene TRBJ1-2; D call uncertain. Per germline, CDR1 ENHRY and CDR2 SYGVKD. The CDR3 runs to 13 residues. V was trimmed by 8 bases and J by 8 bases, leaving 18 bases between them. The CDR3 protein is CAIQPMGREGYTF. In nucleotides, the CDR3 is TGTGCCATCCAACCGATGGGCCGCGAAGGCTACACCTTC.

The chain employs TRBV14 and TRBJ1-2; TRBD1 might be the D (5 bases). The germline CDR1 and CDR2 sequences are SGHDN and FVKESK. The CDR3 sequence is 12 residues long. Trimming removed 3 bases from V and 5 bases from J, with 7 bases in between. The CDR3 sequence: CASSHGGYGYTF. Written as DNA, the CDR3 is TGTGCCAGCAGCCATGGGGGGTATGGCTACACCTTC.

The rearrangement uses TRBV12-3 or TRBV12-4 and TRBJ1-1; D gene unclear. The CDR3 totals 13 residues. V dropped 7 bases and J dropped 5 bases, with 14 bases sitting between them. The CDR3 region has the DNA TGTGCCAGCACCGCCTTAGGGAGGACTGAAGCTTTCTTT. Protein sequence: CASTALGRTEAFF.

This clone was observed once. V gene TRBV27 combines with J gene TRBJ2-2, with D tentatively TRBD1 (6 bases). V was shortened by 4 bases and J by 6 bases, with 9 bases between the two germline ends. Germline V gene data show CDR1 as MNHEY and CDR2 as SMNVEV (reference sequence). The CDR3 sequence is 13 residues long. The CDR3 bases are TGTGCCAGCAGTTCTACAGGGCCCGGGGAGCTGTTTTTT. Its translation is CASSSTGPGELFF.

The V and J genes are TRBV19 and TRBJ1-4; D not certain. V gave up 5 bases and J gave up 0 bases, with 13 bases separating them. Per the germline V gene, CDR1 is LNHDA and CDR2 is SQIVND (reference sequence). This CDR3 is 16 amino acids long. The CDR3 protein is CASSALGIATNEKLFF. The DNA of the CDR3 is TGTGCCAGTAGTGCCCTGGGAATTGCAACTAATGAAAAACTGTTTTTT.

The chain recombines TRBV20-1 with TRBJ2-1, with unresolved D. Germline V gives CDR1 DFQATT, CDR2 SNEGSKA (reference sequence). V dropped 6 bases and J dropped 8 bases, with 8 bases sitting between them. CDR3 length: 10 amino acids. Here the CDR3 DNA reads TGCAGTGCCCTAGGGTATGAGCAGTTCTTC. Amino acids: CSALGYEQFF.

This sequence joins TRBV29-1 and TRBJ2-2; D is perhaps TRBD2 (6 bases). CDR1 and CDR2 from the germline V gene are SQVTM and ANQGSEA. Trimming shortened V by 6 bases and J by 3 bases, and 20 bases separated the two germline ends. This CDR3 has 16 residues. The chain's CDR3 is CSVSAPGREDTGELFF. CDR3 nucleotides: TGCAGCGTCAGCGCCCCGGGCAGGGAGGACACCGGGGAGCTGTTTTTT.

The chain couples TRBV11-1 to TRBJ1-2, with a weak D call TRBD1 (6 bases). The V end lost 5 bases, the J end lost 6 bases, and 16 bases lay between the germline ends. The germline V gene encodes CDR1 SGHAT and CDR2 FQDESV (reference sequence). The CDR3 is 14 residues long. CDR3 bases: TGTGCCAGCAGCCTTTGGACAGATGGGGATGGCTACACCTTC. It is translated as CASSLWTDGDGYTF.

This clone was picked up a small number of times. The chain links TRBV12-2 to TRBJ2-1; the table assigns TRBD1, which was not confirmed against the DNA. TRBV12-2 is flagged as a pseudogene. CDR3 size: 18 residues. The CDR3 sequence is CASRLEGWDRPLPNEQFF. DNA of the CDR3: TGTGCAAGTCGCTTAGAGGGGTGGGACAGGCCCCTTCCGAATGAGCAGTTCTTC.

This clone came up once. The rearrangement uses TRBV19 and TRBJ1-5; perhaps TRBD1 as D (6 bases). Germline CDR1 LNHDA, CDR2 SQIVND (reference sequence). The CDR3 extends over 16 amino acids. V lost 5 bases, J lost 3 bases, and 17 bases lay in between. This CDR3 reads CASSSILRGANQPQHF. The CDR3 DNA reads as TGTGCCAGTAGTTCCATACTGCGGGGGGCCAATCAGCCCCAGCATTTT.

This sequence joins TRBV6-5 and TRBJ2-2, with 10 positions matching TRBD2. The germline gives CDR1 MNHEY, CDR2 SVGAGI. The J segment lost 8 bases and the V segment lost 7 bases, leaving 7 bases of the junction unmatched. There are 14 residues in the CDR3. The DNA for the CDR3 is TGTGCCAGCACCGCTAGCGGGAGTGCGGGGGAGCTGTTTTTT. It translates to CASTASGSAGELFF.